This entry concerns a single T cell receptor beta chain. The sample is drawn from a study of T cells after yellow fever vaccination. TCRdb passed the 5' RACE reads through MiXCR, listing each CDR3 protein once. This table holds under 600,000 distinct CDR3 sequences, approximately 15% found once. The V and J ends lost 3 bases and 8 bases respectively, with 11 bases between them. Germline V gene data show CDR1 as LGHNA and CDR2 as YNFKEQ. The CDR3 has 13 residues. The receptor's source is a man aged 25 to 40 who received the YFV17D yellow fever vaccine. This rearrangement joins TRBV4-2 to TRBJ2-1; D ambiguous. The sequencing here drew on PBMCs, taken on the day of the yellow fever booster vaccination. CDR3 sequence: CASSQWGSDEQFF. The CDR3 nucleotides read TGTGCCAGCAGCCAGTGGGGATCGGATGAGCAGTTCTTC.